This is a list of T cell receptor beta chains from one sample in a study of T cell repertoires in cytomegalovirus infection. TCRdb recomputed calls from the reads with MiXCR, one row per CDR3 protein. Of about 260,000 distinct CDR3 sequences detected, roughly an eighth appear once; the ten largest clones hold 8.8%. The sequenced sample was PBMCs. The receptors come from a human donor in good health (CMV status not recorded). Some clones in this sample may be carry-over from other donors' samples. Each CDR3 is given with its conserved first and last residue. The D gene is left open where the match is weak. Expanded clones are given a class, and other clones once, few, many or no size at all.

clone size	V gene	J gene	D gene	CDR3 DNA	CDR3 protein
few	TRBV7-9	TRBJ2-1	TRBD2	TGTGCCAGCAGCTTAGAAAGCGGGGGAGATGAGCAGTTCTTC	CASSLESGGDEQFF
many	TRBV29-1	TRBJ2-3	TRBD2	TGCAGCGTCCGGGGGGGCGGCACAGATACGCAGTATTTT	CSVRGGGTDTQYF
many	TRBV7-2	TRBJ2-1	TRBD2	TGTGCCAGCAGCTTAATCCCGGGACTAGGCAATGAGCAGTTCTTC	CASSLIPGLGNEQFF
many	TRBV19	TRBJ2-1	.	TGTGCCAGTAGTATCCCCGGAAATGAGCAGTTCTTC	CASSIPGNEQFF
.	TRBV20-1	TRBJ2-3	TRBD2	TGCAGTGCACCACTACTAGCGGGAATTGCAGATACGCAGTATTTT	CSAPLLAGIADTQYF
many	TRBV7-6	TRBJ2-2	TRBD1	TGTGCCAGCAGCCCCATGGACAGGGCCGGGGAGCTGTTTTTT	CASSPMDRAGELFF
few	TRBV19	TRBJ2-2	.	TGTGCCAGTAGGGGGGACCGCCAGATGTATCCCGGGGAGCTGTTTTTT	CASRGDRQMYPGELFF
few	TRBV20-1	TRBJ1-2	.	TGCAGTGCTCGCCCTCGTCACAGGGACTATGGCTACACCTTC	CSARPRHRDYGYTF
many	TRBV6-6	TRBJ1-1	TRBD1	TGTGCCAGCTCGGACAGGGGGTCCACTGAAGCTTTCTTT	CASSDRGSTEAFF
.	TRBV10-3	TRBJ2-2	.	TGTGCCATTTCCGAAGGGGGGACGAACACCGGGGAGCTGTTTTTT	CAISEGGTNTGELFF
.	TRBV28	TRBJ2-2	.	TGTGCCAGCAGCATACGGGTTGGGGAGCTGTTTTTT	CASSIRVGELFF
.	TRBV4-3	TRBJ1-1	.	TGCGCCAGCAGCCAAGAAAAGGGGTTAGTGAACACTGAAGCTTTCTTT	CASSQEKGLVNTEAFF
few	TRBV7-6	TRBJ2-6	.	TGTGCCAGCAGCGGCTGGGGGCGGGTCCAGAAATCCGTCCTGACTTTC	CASSGWGRVQKSVLTF
.	TRBV7-2	TRBJ2-1	TRBD2	TGTGCCAGCAGCTTACTCGGCGGGAGGGCCGGGGATGAGCAGTTCTTC	CASSLLGGRAGDEQFF
few	TRBV7-2	TRBJ1-1	.	TGTGCCAGCAGCCAAGAAGGAGGGAACACTGAAGCTTTCTTT	CASSQEGGNTEAFF
.	TRBV12-3/TRBV12-4	TRBJ2-7	.	TGTGCCAGCGGGTTAAGCTTACCCTACGAGCAGTACTTC	CASGLSLPYEQYF
.	TRBV20-1	TRBJ1-4	TRBD1	TGCAGTGCCCTGGACAGGAGGGGAGAAAAACTGTTTTTT	CSALDRRGEKLFF
few	TRBV20-1	TRBJ2-7	TRBD1	TGCAGTGCTAGAGCTGGACAGGGCGCCTACGAGCAGTACTTC	CSARAGQGAYEQYF
few	TRBV7-9	TRBJ1-5	TRBD1	TGTGCCAGCAGCAGATGGACAGGGGGCTGGGATCAGCCCCAGCATTTT	CASSRWTGGWDQPQHF
.	TRBV20-1	TRBJ2-6	.	TGCAGTGCCAGGATCCACGACATCTCTGGGGCCAACGTCCTGACTTTC	CSARIHDISGANVLTF
few	TRBV6-2/TRBV6-3	TRBJ2-5	.	TGTGCCAGCAAGAACGGGAGACTGGAGACCCAGTACTTC	CASKNGRLETQYF
many	TRBV7-6	TRBJ1-2	.	TGTGCCAGCAGCTTTGGCAGGACGTATGGCTACACCTTC	CASSFGRTYGYTF
many	TRBV7-3	TRBJ2-2	TRBD1	TGTGCCAGCAGCCTTAGGCCGGGACAGCTAAACACCGGGGAGCTGTTTTTT	CASSLRPGQLNTGELFF
many	TRBV7-2	TRBJ1-2	.	TGTGCCAGCAGCTTAGCCACCTACTATGGCTACACCTTC	CASSLATYYGYTF
many	TRBV20-1	TRBJ2-5	TRBD1	TGCAGTGCTGGGGTCTGGGACAGCATAGAGACCCAGTACTTC	CSAGVWDSIETQYF
many	TRBV7-9	TRBJ2-5	TRBD2	TGTGCCAGCAGCTATCCTAGAGTGGAGGGACTAGGAGAGACCCAGTACTTC	CASSYPRVEGLGETQYF
many	TRBV7-2	TRBJ1-6	TRBD1	TGTGCCAGCAGCTTGACAGCAGGACAGGGAGATTCACCCCTCCACTTT	CASSLTAGQGDSPLHF
many	TRBV11-2	TRBJ1-1	.	TGTGCCAGCAGCTTAGGGGGAATTGAAGCTTTCTTT	CASSLGGIEAFF
.	TRBV4-1	TRBJ1-3	.	TGCGCCAGCAGCCAAGATGGGCGGTGGCATTCTGGAAACACCATATATTTT	CASSQDGRWHSGNTIYF
many	TRBV6-2/TRBV6-3	TRBJ1-5	.	TGTGCCAGCAGTTCCTCCACCGGGCCCAATAGCAATCAGCCCCAGCATTTT	CASSSSTGPNSNQPQHF
.	TRBV29-1	TRBJ2-4	TRBD1	TGCAGCGTCATACAGGGGGCGACCAAAAACATTCAGTACTTC	CSVIQGATKNIQYF
many	TRBV27	TRBJ2-2	TRBD1	TGTGCCACTTCGGGGGTCCAGGACAGGGGGTTCCGGGAGCTGTTTTTT	CATSGVQDRGFRELFF
.	TRBV29-1	TRBJ2-3	.	TGCAGCGTTGTTGTACCGAGGCTCACAGATACGCAGTATTTT	CSVVVPRLTDTQYF
many	TRBV7-2	TRBJ2-7	TRBD2	TGTGCCAGCAGCTATACCCTCGGACTAGCGGGAGCCGAGCAGTACTTC	CASSYTLGLAGAEQYF
many	TRBV7-9	TRBJ2-7	.	TGTGCCAGCAGCCCACTACACTTATCCTACGAGCAGTACTTC	CASSPLHLSYEQYF
.	TRBV3-1	TRBJ1-5	.	TGTGCCAGCAGCCAAGCTCACGACGCCTATCAGCCCCAGCATTTT	CASSQAHDAYQPQHF
many	TRBV6-1	TRBJ1-1	.	TGTGCCAGCAGAAGTAGGGAGACACCGAACACTGAAGCTTTCTTT	CASRSRETPNTEAFF
many	TRBV7-2	TRBJ2-1	.	TGTGCCAGCAGCTTAGGGGGGCGCAATGAGCAGTTCTTC	CASSLGGRNEQFF
few	TRBV5-1	TRBJ1-3	TRBD1	TGCGCCAGCAGCTTGATACCATCGACAGGGTCTGGAAACACCATATATTTT	CASSLIPSTGSGNTIYF
many	TRBV20-1	TRBJ2-3	TRBD2	TGCAGTGCTAGAGATCTCGGGGCTAGCGGGAGAACAGATACGCAGTATTTT	CSARDLGASGRTDTQYF
.	TRBV2	TRBJ2-5	.	TGTGCCAGCAGTAATCAGGTGGGAGATACCCAGTACTTC	CASSNQVGDTQYF
.	TRBV29-1	TRBJ2-1	TRBD2	TGCAGCGTTGGGTACCTGCGGGAGCTCGGTGAGCAGTTCTTC	CSVGYLRELGEQFF
few	TRBV18	TRBJ1-5	.	TGTGCCAGCTCACCACCGCACATTGATCAGCCCCAGCATTTT	CASSPPHIDQPQHF
few	TRBV29-1	TRBJ1-1	TRBD1	TGCAGCGTCCTAACAGGGGTGAACACTGAAGCTTTCTTT	CSVLTGVNTEAFF
.	TRBV20-1	TRBJ2-7	TRBD2	TGCAGTGCTACTAGCGGGAGAGTTCAATACTACGAGCAGTACTTC	CSATSGRVQYYEQYF
.	TRBV29-1	TRBJ1-2	TRBD1	TGCAGCGGTGCAGGGGGCTGGAGCTATGGCTACACCTTC	CSGAGGWSYGYTF
many	TRBV7-2	TRBJ1-6	.	TGTGCCAGCAGCTCAGGGACGGTGAATTCACCCCTCCACTTT	CASSSGTVNSPLHF
few	TRBV6-2/TRBV6-3	TRBJ2-2	.	TGTGCCAGCAGTTACTCGACGGGCACCGGGGAGCTGTTTTTT	CASSYSTGTGELFF
many	TRBV7-9	TRBJ2-5	.	TGTGCCAGCAGCTTTATGGGGGAGACCCAGTACTTC	CASSFMGETQYF
many	TRBV28	TRBJ2-2	TRBD2	TGTGCCAGCAGTAAACGGACTAGCGGGGGGAACACCGGGGAGCTGTTTTTT	CASSKRTSGGNTGELFF
few	TRBV29-1	TRBJ2-7	TRBD2	TGCAGCGTTGAGACTAGCGCCGTGCGTGAGCAGTACTTC	CSVETSAVREQYF
.	TRBV10-3	TRBJ2-7	TRBD1	TGTGCCATCACCGGGACAGGGTCGGAGGAGCAGTACTTC	CAITGTGSEEQYF
many	TRBV23-1	TRBJ2-2	TRBD2	TGCGCCAGCAGCCCCAACGGGCGGGAGGAAAACACCGGGGAGCTGTTTTTT	CASSPNGREENTGELFF
few	TRBV7-9	TRBJ1-1	.	TGTGCCAGCAGCTTATACAAGGGAGCTGAAGCTTTCTTT	CASSLYKGAEAFF
many	TRBV7-2	TRBJ2-1	.	TGTGCCAGCAGCTTTAGTCTCGGGCCCAATGAGCAGTTCTTC	CASSFSLGPNEQFF
.	TRBV5-6	TRBJ2-1	TRBD1	TGTGCCAGCAGCTTACCGGGACAGGGGGTAAATGAGCAGTTCTTC	CASSLPGQGVNEQFF
few	TRBV25-1	TRBJ1-1	TRBD1	TGTGCCAGCAGAGGACAGGGAGACGGCACTGAAGCTTTCTTT	CASRGQGDGTEAFF
.	TRBV6-2/TRBV6-3	TRBJ2-1	TRBD2	TGTGCCAGCAGTACTCAGCGCGGGGGATTTTACAATGAGCAGTTCTTC	CASSTQRGGFYNEQFF
.	TRBV6-2/TRBV6-3	TRBJ2-6	.	TGTGCCAGCATCGGAGGTTACTGGGCCAACGTCCTGACTTTC	CASIGGYWANVLTF
many	TRBV14	TRBJ1-6	.	TGTGCCAGCAGCCCGGGACTGATTAATTCACCCCTCCACTTT	CASSPGLINSPLHF